This record concerns one TCR beta chain sequence. Its target is not known. The sample comes from a study of PD-L1 blockade in urothelial cancer. Looking at the study overall: Blood was evaluated 3 weeks (second dose) and 6 weeks after therapy began.

PCRs each included synthetic TCR analog templates spiked in. Assay used: immunoSEQ multiplex PCR; TCRdb lists only in-frame clones, some missing. The sample includes 60,000 or so clones, 82% of them seen just once. The CDR3 sequence is 13 residues long. Germline V gene lookup returns CDR1 MRHNA and CDR2 SNTAGT. Trimming shortened V by 4 bases and J by 6 bases, and 11 bases separated the two germline ends. Notes on the study in general: Pretreatment peripheral blood TCR clonality that fell below the median predicted better survival among the patients studied.

Patients yielded 1 to 8 samples each, pretreatment and on-treatment. The TCR originated in a man between 65 and 79 years old with urothelial cancer. J is TRBJ2-3 and V is TRBV6-4; perhaps TRBD1 as D (5 bases). The sample consisted of PBMCs, taken around atezolizumab (anti-PD-L1) treatment. In DNA form, the CDR3 reads TGTGCCAGCAGTGCCCAGGGTTCTGATACGCAGTATTTT. Amino acids: CASSAQGSDTQYF.